The T cell receptor (beta chain) described here comes from a study of cytomegalovirus exposure and HLA in healthy donors. Study as a whole: An earlier analysis found fewer than 140 million unique TCR beta sequences from about 190 million T cells. General study findings and limits: Most subjects had HLA-A and HLA-B alleles reportedly predicted accurately by TCR beta sequences. Researchers counted around 160 TCR beta chains as cytomegalovirus-associated.

The length of the CDR3 is 16 residues. The J segment lost 3 bases and the V segment lost 3 bases, leaving 4 bases of the junction unmatched. The germline V gene has CDR1 SGHRS and CDR2 YFSETQ. The PCR had 60 Vbeta and 13 Jbeta primers. Assay: immunoSEQ multiplex PCR; the TCRdb copy retains only in-frame clones and omits some. In the table there are around 110,000 clones, roughly 9% of which are singletons. This clone was counted a few times. Its target is not known. The TCR was taken from a man under 40 in good health and CMV-seronegative. Sequencing was performed on PBMCs. This chain connects TRBV5-1 to TRBJ1-4; the match to TRBD1 covers 11 bases. In DNA form, the CDR3 reads TGCGCCAGCAGCTCAGGACAGGGGGCGTCTAATGAAAAACTGTTTTTT. Translation gives CASSSGQGASNEKLFF. The full variable domain, completed using reference TRBV5-1 and TRBJ1-4, is KAGVTQTPRYLIKTRGQQVTLSCSPISGHRSVSWYQQTPGQGLQFLFEYFSETQRNKGNFPGRFSGRQFSNSRSEMNVSTLELGDSALYLCASSSGQGASNEKLFFGSGTQLSVL.